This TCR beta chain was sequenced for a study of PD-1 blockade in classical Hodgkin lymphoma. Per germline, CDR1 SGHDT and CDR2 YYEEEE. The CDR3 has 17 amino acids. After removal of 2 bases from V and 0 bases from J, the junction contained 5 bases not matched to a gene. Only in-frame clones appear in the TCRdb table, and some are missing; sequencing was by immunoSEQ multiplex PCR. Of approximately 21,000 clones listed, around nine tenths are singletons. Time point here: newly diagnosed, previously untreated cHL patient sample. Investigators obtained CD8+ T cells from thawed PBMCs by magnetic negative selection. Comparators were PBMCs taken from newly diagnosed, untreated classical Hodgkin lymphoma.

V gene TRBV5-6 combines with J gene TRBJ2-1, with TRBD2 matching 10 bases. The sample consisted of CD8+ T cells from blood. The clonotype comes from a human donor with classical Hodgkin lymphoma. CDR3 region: CASSLGTSASSYNEQFF. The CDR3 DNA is TGTGCCAGCAGCTTAGGGACTAGCGCGAGCTCCTACAATGAGCAGTTCTTC.